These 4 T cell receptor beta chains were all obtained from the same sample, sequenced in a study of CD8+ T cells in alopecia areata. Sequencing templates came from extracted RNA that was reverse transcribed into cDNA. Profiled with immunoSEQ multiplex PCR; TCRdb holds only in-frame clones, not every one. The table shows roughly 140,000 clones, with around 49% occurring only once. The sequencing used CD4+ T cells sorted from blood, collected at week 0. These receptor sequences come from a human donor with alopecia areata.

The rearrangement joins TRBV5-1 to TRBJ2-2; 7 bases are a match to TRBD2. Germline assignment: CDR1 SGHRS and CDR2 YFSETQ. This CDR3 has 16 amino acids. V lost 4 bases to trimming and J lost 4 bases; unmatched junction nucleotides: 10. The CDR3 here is CASSPGGTASTGELFF. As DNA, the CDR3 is TGCGCCAGCAGCCCCGGGGGGACTGCGAGCACCGGGGAGCTGTTTTTT.

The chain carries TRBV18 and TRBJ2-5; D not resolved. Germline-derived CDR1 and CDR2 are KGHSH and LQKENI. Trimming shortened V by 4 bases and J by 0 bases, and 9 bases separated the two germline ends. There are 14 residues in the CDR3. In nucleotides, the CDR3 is TGTGCCAGCTCACTCTCGGCGAACCAAGAGACCCAGTACTTC. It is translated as CASSLSANQETQYF.

Here the CDR3 DNA reads TGTGCCAGCTCCCTTGGAGGGAGGGGCAATGAGCAGTTCTTC. Its translation is CASSLGGRGNEQFF. V usage is TRBV18 and J usage is TRBJ2-1, with 7 bases matching TRBD2. V lost 6 bases, J lost 6 bases, and 8 bases stayed unmatched. The germline V gene encodes CDR1 KGHSH and CDR2 LQKENI. The CDR3 is made up of 14 amino acids.

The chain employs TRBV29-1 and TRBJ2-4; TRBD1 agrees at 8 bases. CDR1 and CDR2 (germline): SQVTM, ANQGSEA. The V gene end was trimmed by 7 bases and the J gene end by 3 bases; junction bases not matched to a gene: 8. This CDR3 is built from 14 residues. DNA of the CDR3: TGCAGCGGGATGACAGGGGTAGGCAAAAACATTCAGTACTTC. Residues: CSGMTGVGKNIQYF.